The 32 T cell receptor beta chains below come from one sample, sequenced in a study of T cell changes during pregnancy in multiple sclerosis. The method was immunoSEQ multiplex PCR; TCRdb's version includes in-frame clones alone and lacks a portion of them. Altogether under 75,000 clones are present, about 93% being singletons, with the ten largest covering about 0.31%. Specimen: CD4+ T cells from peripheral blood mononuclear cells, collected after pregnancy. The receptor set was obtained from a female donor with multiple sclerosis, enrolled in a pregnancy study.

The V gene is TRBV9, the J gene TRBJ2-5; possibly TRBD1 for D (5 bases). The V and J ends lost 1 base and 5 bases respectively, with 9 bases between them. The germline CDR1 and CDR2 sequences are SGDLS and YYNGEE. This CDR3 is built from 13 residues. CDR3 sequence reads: CASSVQGTETQYF. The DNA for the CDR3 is TGTGCCAGCAGCGTACAGGGAACGGAGACCCAGTACTTC.

CDR3 nucleotide sequence: TGTGCCAGTAGCCGACAGGTTTATAGCAATCAGCCCCAGCATTTT. Its protein product is CASSRQVYSNQPQHF. This sequence joins TRBV19 and TRBJ1-5; tentative D call: TRBD1 (6 bases). With 6 bases removed from V and 0 bases from J, the gap between germline ends came to 12 bases. The CDR3 has 15 amino acids. Germline loops: CDR1 LNHDA, CDR2 SQIVND (reference sequence).

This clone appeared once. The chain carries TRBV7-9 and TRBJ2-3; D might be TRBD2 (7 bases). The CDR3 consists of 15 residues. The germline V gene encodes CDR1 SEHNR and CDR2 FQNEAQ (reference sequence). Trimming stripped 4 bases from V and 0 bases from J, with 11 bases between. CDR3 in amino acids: CASSSRGPSTDTQYF. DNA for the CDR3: TGTGCCAGCAGCTCGCGGGGGCCTAGCACAGATACGCAGTATTTT.

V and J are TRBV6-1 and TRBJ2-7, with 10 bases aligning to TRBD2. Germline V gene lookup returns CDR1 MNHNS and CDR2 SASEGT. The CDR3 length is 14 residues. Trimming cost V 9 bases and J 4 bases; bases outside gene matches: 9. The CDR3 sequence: CASASSGSSYEQYF. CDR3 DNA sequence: TGTGCCAGTGCCTCTAGCGGGAGTTCTTACGAGCAGTACTTC.

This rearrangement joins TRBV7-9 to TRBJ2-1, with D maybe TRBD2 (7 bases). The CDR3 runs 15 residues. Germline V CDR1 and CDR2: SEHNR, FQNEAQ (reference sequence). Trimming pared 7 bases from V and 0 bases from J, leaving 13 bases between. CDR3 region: CASTRGDNSYNEQFF. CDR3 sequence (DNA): TGTGCCAGCACCCGGGGGGACAACTCCTACAATGAGCAGTTCTTC.

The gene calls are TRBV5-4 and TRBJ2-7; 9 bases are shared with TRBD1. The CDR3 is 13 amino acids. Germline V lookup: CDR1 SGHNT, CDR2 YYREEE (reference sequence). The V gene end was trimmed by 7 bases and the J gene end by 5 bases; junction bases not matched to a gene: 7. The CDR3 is CASGRQGGNEQYF. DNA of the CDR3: TGTGCCAGCGGGAGACAGGGGGGGAACGAGCAGTACTTC.

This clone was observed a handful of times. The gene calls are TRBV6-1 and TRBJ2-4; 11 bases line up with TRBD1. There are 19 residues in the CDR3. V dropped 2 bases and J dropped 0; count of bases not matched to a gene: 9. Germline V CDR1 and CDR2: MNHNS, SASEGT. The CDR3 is CASSEHGTGGSLAKNIQYF. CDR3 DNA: TGTGCCAGCAGTGAACACGGGACAGGGGGATCTCTAGCCAAAAACATTCAGTACTTC.

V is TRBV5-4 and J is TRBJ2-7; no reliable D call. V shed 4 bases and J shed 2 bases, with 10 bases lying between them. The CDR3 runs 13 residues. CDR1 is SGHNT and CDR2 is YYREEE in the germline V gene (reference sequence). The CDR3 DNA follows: TGTGCCAGCAGCCCGGAGCCAACCTACGAGCAGTACTTC. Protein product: CASSPEPTYEQYF. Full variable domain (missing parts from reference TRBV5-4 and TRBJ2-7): ETGVTQSPTHLIKTRGQQVTLRCSSQSGHNTVSWYQQALGQGPQFIFQYYREEENGRGNFPPRFSGLQFPNYSSELNVNALELDDSALYLCASSPEPTYEQYFGPGTRLTVT.

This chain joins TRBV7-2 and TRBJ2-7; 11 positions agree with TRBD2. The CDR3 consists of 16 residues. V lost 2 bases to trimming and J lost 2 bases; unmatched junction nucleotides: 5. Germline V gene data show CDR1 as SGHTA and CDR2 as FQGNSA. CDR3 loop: CASSLLGLAVTYEQYF. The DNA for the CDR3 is TGTGCCAGCAGCTTATTGGGACTAGCGGTCACCTACGAGCAGTACTTC.

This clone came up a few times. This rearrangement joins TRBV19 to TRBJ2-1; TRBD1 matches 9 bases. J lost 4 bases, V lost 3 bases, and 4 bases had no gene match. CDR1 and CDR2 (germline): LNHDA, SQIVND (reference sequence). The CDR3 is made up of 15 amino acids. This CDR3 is CASSMGQGPYNEQFF. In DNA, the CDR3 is TGTGCCAGTAGTATGGGACAGGGACCTTACAATGAGCAGTTCTTC. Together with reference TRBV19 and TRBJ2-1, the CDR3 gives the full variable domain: DGGITQSPKYLFRKEGQNVTLSCEQNLNHDAMYWYRQDPGQGLRLIYYSQIVNDFQKGDIAEGYSVSREKKESFPLTVTSAQKNPTAFYLCASSMGQGPYNEQFFGPGTRLTVL.

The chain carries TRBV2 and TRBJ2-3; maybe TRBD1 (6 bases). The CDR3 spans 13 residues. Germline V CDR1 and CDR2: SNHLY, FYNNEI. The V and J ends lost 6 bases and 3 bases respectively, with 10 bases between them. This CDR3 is CASRITGTDTQYF. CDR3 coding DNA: TGTGCCAGCAGAATAACAGGGACAGATACGCAGTATTTT.

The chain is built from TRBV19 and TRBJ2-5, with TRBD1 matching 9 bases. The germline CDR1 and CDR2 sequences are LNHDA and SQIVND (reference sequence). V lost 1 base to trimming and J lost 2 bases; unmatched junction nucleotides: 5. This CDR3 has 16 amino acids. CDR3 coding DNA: TGTGCCAGTAGTATAGTCACCGGGACAGGGCAAGAGACCCAGTACTTC. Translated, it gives CASSIVTGTGQETQYF.

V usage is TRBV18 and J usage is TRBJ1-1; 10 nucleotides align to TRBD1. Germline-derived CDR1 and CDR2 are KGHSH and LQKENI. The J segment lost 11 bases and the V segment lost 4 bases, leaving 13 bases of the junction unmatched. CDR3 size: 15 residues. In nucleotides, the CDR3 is TGTGCCAGCTCACAAGGACCGGGACAGGGGTCTTCTGCTTTCTTT. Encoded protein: CASSQGPGQGSSAFF.

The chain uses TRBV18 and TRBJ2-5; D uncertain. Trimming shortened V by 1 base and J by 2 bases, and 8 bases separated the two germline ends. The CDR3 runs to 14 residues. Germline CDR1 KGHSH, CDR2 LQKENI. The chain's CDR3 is CASSPLGRQETQYF. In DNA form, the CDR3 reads TGTGCCAGCTCACCACTTGGCAGGCAAGAGACCCAGTACTTC.

The CDR3 region is CASSVEQGNTEAFF. The CDR3 region has the DNA TGTGCCAGCAGCGTTGAACAGGGCAACACTGAAGCTTTCTTT. The V call is TRBV9, the J call TRBJ1-1; D is possibly TRBD1 (6 bases). This CDR3 has 14 residues. CDR1 is SGDLS and CDR2 is YYNGEE in the germline V gene. Trimming left V 2 bases short and J 2 bases short, with 10 bases between.

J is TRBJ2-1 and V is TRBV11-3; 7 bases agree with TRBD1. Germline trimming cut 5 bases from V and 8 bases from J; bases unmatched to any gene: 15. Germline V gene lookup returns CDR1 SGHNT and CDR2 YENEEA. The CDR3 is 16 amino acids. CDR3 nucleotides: TGTGCCAGCAGCGCACGGAGACAGGGAATGTGGGATGAGCAGTTCTTC. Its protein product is CASSARRQGMWDEQFF.

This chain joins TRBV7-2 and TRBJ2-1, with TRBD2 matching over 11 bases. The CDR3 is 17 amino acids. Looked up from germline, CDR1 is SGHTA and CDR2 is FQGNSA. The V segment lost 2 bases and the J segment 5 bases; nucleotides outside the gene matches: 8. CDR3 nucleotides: TGTGCCAGCAGCTTATTTCCTAGCGGGGGGATTAACAATGAGCAGTTCTTC. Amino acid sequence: CASSLFPSGGINNEQFF. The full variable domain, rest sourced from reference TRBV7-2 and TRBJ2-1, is GAGVSQSPSNKVTEKGKDVELRCDPISGHTALYWYRQSLGQGLEFLIYFQGNSAPDKSGLPSDRFSAERTGGSVSTLTIQRTQQEDSAVYLCASSLFPSGGINNEQFFGPGTRLTVL.

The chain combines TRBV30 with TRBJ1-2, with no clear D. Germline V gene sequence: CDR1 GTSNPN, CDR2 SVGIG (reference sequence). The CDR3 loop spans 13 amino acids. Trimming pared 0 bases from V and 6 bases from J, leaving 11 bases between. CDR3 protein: CAWSVLGENGYTF. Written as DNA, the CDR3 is TGTGCCTGGAGTGTACTCGGGGAGAATGGCTACACCTTC.

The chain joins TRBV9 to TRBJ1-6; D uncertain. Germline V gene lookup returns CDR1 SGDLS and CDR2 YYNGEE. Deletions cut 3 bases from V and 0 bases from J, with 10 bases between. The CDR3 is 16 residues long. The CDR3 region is CASSARRSSYNSPLHF. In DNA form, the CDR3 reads TGTGCCAGCAGCGCCCGACGGAGCTCCTATAATTCACCCCTCCACTTT. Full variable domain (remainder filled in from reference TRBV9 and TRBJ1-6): DSGVTQTPKHLITATGQRVTLRCSPRSGDLSVYWYQQSLDQGLQFLIQYYNGEERAKGNILERFSAQQFPDLHSELNLSSLELGDSALYFCASSARRSSYNSPLHFGNGTRLTVT.

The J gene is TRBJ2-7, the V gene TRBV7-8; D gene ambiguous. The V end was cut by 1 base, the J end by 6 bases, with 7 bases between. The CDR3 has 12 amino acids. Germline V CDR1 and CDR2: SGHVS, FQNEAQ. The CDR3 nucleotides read TGTGCCAGCAGCTTAGGCTACCGCGAGCAGTACTTC. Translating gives CASSLGYREQYF.

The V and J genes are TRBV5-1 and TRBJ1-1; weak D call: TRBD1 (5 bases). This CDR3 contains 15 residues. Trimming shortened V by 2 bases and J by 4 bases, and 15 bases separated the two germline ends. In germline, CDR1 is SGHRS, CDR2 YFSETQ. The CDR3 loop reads CASSFGAGEGTEAFF. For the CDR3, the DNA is TGCGCCAGCAGCTTCGGGGCGGGAGAGGGCACTGAAGCTTTCTTT.

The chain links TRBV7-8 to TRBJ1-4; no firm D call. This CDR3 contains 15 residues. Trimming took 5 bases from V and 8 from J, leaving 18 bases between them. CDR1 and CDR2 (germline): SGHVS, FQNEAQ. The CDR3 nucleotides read TGTGCCAGCAGCCCTTGGGCGAGAAGTGACGAAAAACTGTTTTTT. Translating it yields CASSPWARSDEKLFF.

Here the CDR3 DNA reads TGCGCCAGCAGCTCCCCTCTCTGGGGACAGGGGGTTGGCACCGGGGAGCTGTTTTTT. Translated: CASSSPLWGQGVGTGELFF. The rearrangement joins TRBV5-1 to TRBJ2-2, with 11 nucleotides matching TRBD1. CDR3 size: 19 residues. Per germline, CDR1 SGHRS and CDR2 YFSETQ. Trimming at V came to 3 bases and at J to 4 bases, leaving 14 bases not matched to a gene.

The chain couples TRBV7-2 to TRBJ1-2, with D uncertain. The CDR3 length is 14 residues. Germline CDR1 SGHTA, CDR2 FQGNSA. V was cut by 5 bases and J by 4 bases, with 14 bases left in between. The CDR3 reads CASSPMTLRYGYTF. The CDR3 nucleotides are TGTGCCAGCAGCCCGATGACATTACGCTATGGCTACACCTTC.

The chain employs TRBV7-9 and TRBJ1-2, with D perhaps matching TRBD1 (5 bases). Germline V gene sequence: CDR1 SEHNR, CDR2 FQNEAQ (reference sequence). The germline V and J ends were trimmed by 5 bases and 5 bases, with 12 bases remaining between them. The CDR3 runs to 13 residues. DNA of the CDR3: TGTGCCAGCAGCCCCGGACAACCGTATGGCTACACCTTC. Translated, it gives CASSPGQPYGYTF. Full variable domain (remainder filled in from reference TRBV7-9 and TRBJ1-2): DTGVSQNPRHKITKRGQNVTFRCDPISEHNRLYWYRQTLGQGPEFLTYFQNEAQLEKSRLLSDRFSAERPKGSFSTLEIQRTEQGDSAMYLCASSPGQPYGYTFGSGTRLTVV.

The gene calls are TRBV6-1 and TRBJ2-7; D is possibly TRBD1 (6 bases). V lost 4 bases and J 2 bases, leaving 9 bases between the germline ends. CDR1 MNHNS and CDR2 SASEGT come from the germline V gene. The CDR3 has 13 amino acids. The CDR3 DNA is TGTGCCAGCAGTGCAGGGGAAGCCTACGAGCAGTACTTC. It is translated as CASSAGEAYEQYF.

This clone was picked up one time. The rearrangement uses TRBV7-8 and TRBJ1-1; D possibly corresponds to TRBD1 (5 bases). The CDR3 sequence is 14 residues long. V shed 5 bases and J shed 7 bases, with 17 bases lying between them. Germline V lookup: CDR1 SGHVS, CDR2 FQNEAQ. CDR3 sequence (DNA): TGTGCCAGCAGCCCCGGTCCCCGGGGGGATGAAGCTTTCTTT. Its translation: CASSPGPRGDEAFF.

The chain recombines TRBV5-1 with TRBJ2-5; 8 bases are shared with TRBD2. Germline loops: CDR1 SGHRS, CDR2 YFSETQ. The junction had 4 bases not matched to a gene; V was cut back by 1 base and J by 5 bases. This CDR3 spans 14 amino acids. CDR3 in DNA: TGCGCCAGCAGCTTGAGCTCGGGGGGGGAGACCCAGTACTTC. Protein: CASSLSSGGETQYF.

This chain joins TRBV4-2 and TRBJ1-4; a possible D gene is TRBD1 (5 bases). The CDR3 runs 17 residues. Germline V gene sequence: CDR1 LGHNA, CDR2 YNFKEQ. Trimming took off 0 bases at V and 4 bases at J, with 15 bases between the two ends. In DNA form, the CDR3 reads TGTGCCAGCAGCCAAGAAATGGGGCAGGGCCTTAATGAAAAACTGTTTTTT. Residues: CASSQEMGQGLNEKLFF.

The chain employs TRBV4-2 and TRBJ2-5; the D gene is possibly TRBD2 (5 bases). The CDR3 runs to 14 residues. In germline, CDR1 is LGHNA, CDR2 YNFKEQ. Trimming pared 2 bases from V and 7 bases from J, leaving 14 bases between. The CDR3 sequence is CASSQRERVGTQYF. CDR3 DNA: TGTGCCAGCAGCCAAAGGGAGAGGGTCGGGACCCAGTACTTC.

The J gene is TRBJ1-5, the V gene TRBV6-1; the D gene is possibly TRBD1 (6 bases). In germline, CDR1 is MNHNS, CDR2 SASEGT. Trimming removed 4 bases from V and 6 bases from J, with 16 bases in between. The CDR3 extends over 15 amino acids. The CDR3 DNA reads TGTGCCAGCAGTGGGCTCAGGGAGGGGGGTCAGCCCCAGCATTTT. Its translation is CASSGLREGGQPQHF.

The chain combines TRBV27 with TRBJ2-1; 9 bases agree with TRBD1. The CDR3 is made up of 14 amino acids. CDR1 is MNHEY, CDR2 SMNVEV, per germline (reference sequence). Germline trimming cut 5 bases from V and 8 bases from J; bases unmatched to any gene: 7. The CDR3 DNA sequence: TGTGCCAGCAGTACCGGGACAGGGAGGGATGAGCAGTTCTTC. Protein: CASSTGTGRDEQFF.